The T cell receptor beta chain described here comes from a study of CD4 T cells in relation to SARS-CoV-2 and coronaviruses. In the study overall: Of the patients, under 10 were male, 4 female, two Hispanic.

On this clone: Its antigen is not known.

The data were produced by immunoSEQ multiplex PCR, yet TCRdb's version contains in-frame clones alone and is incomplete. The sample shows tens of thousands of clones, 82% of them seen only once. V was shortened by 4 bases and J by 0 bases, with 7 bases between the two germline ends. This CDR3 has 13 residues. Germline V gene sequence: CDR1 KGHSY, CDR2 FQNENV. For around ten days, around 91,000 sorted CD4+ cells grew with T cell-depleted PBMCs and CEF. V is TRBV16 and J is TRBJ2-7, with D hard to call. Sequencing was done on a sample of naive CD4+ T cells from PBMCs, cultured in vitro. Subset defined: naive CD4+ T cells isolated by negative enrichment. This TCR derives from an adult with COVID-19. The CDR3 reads CASSRALSYEQYF. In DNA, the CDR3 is TGTGCCAGCAGCCGCGCCCTCTCCTACGAGCAGTACTTC.